The 15 T cell receptor beta chains below were found in one sample sequenced in a study of radiotherapy plus CTLA-4 blockade in lung cancer. Assay used: immunoSEQ multiplex PCR; TCRdb lists only in-frame clones, some missing. The repertoire consists of approximately 83,000 clones, with 60% to 85% occurring once and the leading ten covering 4%. The source was peripheral blood, collected from a patient treated with radiotherapy plus ipilimumab. These receptor sequences come from a human donor with non-small cell lung cancer who had a partial response to radiotherapy plus ipilimumab. Some clones in this sample may be carry-over from other donors' samples.

The chain employs TRBV4-3 and TRBJ2-2; tentatively, D is TRBD2 (5 bases). The ends were cut back, 0 bases at V and 6 bases at J, with 17 bases in the middle. The CDR3 sequence is 17 residues long. Per the germline V gene, CDR1 is LGHNA and CDR2 is YSLEER. DNA for the CDR3: TGCGCCAGCAGCCAAGACTTGGCGGGCTTTGGGGCCGGGGAGCTGTTTTTT. Encoded protein: CASSQDLAGFGAGELFF.

V usage is TRBV7-3 and J usage is TRBJ2-1, with D possibly being TRBD1 (5 bases). Germline V lookup: CDR1 SGHTA, CDR2 FQGTGA. This CDR3 is 14 amino acids long. Trimming cost V 2 bases and J 3 bases, with 8 bases left between them. CDR3 DNA sequence: TGTGCCAGCAGCTTACACGACAGCTACAATGAGCAGTTCTTC. Its translation: CASSLHDSYNEQFF.

This chain uses TRBV29-1 with TRBJ2-7, with 11 bases lining up with TRBD2. The ends lost 7 bases at V and 6 bases at J; junction bases unmatched: 14. The CDR3 has 15 residues. Per the germline V gene, CDR1 is SQVTM and CDR2 is ANQGSEA. The CDR3 loop is CSAETLAGGPLEQYF. The CDR3 nucleotides are TGCAGCGCGGAAACGCTAGCGGGGGGCCCCCTCGAGCAGTACTTC.

The chain links TRBV18 to TRBJ2-7, with a tentative D call TRBD1 (6 bases). Looked up from germline, CDR1 is KGHSH and CDR2 is LQKENI. The CDR3 covers 13 residues. V gave up 6 bases and J gave up 3 bases, with 12 bases separating them. DNA for the CDR3: TGTGCCAGCTCTCCCGGACAGTACTACGAGCAGTACTTC. Its protein product is CASSPGQYYEQYF.

This clone showed up just a few times. The genes are TRBV2 and TRBJ1-3; D unresolved. The CDR3 spans 13 residues. The V end lost 2 bases, the J end lost 4 bases, and 6 bases lay between the germline ends. Germline V gene lookup returns CDR1 SNHLY and CDR2 FYNNEI. The CDR3 DNA sequence: TGTGCCAGCAGTGAACTCCCCGGAAACACCATATATTTT. This translates into CASSELPGNTIYF.

This chain joins TRBV6-5 and TRBJ2-5; no reliable D call. Deletions cut 0 bases from V and 5 bases from J, with 10 bases between. Germline loops: CDR1 MNHEY, CDR2 SVGAGI. The CDR3 is 14 amino acids. The CDR3, as DNA: TGTGCCAGCAGTTACTCGACTGGTTCGGAGACCCAGTACTTC. Residues: CASSYSTGSETQYF.

The chain combines TRBV7-8 with TRBJ2-4; weak D call: TRBD1 (5 bases). V was pared by 5 bases and J by 7 bases, with 21 bases between. This CDR3 spans 16 amino acids. CDR1 SGHVS and CDR2 FQNEAQ come from the germline V gene. CDR3 DNA sequence: TGTGCCAGCAGCGAACCCCAGGGTATAGATTTGAACATTCAGTACTTC. It codes for CASSEPQGIDLNIQYF. The full variable domain, in which reference TRBV7-8 and TRBJ2-4 provide the parts outside the CDR3, is GAGVSQSPRYKVAKRGQDVALRCDPISGHVSLFWYQQALGQGPEFLTYFQNEAQLDKSGLPSDRFFAERPEGSVSTLKIQRTQQEDSAVYLCASSEPQGIDLNIQYFGAGTRLSVL.

This clone came up once. The V gene is TRBV7-9, the J gene TRBJ1-5; TRBD1 matches 7 bases. Trimming took 4 bases from V and 6 from J; bases not matched to a gene: 6. The CDR3 runs 14 residues. The germline CDR1 and CDR2 sequences are SEHNR and FQNEAQ (reference sequence). The CDR3 loop reads CASSSDRAGQPQHF. CDR3 DNA sequence: TGTGCCAGCAGCTCTGACAGGGCGGGTCAGCCCCAGCATTTT.

The chain carries TRBV6-5 and TRBJ2-7; maybe TRBD2 (6 bases). Germline V gives CDR1 MNHEY, CDR2 SVGAGI. V lost 4 bases and J 5 bases, leaving 15 bases between the germline ends. This CDR3 contains 14 residues. The CDR3 region is CASSSGGPKDEQYF. CDR3 DNA: TGTGCCAGCAGTTCAGGAGGGCCGAAGGACGAGCAGTACTTC.

The chain is built from TRBV5-1 and TRBJ2-1; the match to TRBD2 covers 10 bases. The CDR3 runs to 15 residues. Germline assignment: CDR1 SGHRS and CDR2 YFSETQ. The V gene end was trimmed by 1 base and the J gene end by 8 bases; junction bases not matched to a gene: 6. The CDR3 DNA follows: TGCGCCAGCAGCTTGCGGCTAGCGGGGGTGCATGAGCAGTTCTTC. Its protein product is CASSLRLAGVHEQFF.

The chain uses TRBV5-1 and TRBJ1-1; TRBD1 aligns across 11 bases. This CDR3 has 16 residues. Germline V lookup: CDR1 SGHRS, CDR2 YFSETQ. Trimming cost V 4 bases and J 0 bases; bases outside gene matches: 5. The CDR3 loop reads CASSPGQGALNTEAFF. CDR3 nucleotide sequence: TGCGCCAGCAGCCCAGGACAGGGGGCTCTGAACACTGAAGCTTTCTTT.

This clone was observed a few times. The chain links TRBV6-6 to TRBJ2-5; unclear D gene. V was pared by 6 bases and J by 3 bases, with 5 bases between. The CDR3 is 11 amino acids. The germline CDR1 and CDR2 sequences are MNHNY and SVGAGI (reference sequence). CDR3 sequence (DNA): TGTGCCAGCAGCTTAGAAGAGACCCAGTACTTC. Its protein product is CASSLEETQYF.

The rearrangement links TRBV7-2 to TRBJ2-1; D uncertain. The germline CDR1 and CDR2 sequences are SGHTA and FQGNSA. V lost 5 bases to trimming and J lost 0 bases, with 11 bases between them. The CDR3 has 15 residues. CDR3 region: CASSPRSGSYNEQFF. DNA of the CDR3: TGTGCCAGCAGCCCCCGGAGTGGCTCCTACAATGAGCAGTTCTTC.

V gene TRBV5-1 combines with J gene TRBJ2-5; D gene ambiguous. Trimming took off 6 bases at V and 2 bases at J, with 5 bases between the two ends. CDR1 is SGHRS, CDR2 YFSETQ, per germline. CDR3 length: 11 amino acids. Written as DNA, the CDR3 is TGCGCCAGCAAACTTCAAGAGACCCAGTACTTC. It is translated as CASKLQETQYF.

The V and J genes are TRBV6-1 and TRBJ2-7, with a weak D call TRBD1 (5 bases). The germline V gene encodes CDR1 MNHNS and CDR2 SASEGT. The CDR3 is made up of 14 amino acids. Between the trimmed V and J ends, which lost 4 bases and 0 bases, there was a span of 10 bases. The CDR3 nucleotides are TGTGCCAGCAGTGGCGACAGACGCTCCTACGAGCAGTACTTC. It yields the protein CASSGDRRSYEQYF.